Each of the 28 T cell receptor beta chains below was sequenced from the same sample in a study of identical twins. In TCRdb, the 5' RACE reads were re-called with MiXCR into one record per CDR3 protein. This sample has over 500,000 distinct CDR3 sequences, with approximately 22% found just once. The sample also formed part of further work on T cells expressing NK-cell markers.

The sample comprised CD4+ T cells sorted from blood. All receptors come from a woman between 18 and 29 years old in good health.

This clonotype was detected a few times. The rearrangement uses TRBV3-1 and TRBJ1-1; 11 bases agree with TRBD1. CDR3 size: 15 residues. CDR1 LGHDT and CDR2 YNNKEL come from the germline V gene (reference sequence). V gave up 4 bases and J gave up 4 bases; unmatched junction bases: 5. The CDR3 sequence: CASSPGTGGRTEAFF. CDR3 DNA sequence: TGTGCCAGCAGCCCGGGGACAGGGGGACGCACTGAAGCTTTCTTT.

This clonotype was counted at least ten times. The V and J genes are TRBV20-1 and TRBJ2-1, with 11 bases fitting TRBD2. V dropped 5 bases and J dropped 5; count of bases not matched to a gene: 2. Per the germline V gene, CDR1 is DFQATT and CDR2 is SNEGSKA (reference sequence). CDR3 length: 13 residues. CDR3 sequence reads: CSARLAGNNEQFF. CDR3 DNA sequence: TGCAGTGCTCGACTAGCGGGAAACAATGAGCAGTTCTTC.

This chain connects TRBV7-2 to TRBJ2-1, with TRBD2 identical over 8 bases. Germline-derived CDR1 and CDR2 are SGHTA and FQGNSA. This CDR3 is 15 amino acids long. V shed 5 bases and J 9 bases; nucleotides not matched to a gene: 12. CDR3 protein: CASSLPGLAGVEQFF. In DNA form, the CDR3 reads TGTGCCAGCAGCCTACCTGGGCTAGCGGGTGTTGAGCAGTTCTTC. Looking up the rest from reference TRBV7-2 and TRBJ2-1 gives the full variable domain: GAGVSQSPSNKVTEKGKDVELRCDPISGHTALYWYRQSLGQGLEFLIYFQGNSAPDKSGLPSDRFSAERTGGSVSTLTIQRTQQEDSAVYLCASSLPGLAGVEQFFGPGTRLTVL.

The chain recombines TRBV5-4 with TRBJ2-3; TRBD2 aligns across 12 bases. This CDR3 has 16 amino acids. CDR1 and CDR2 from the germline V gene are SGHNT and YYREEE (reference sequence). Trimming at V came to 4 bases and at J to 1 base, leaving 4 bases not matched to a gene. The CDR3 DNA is TGTGCCAGCAGCGGGACTAGCGGGTCTCGCACAGATACGCAGTATTTT. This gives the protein CASSGTSGSRTDTQYF.

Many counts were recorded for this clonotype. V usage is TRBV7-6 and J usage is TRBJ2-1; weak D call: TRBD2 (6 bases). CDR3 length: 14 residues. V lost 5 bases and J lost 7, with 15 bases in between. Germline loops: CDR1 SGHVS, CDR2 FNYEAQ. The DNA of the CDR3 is TGTGCCAGCAGCCCACCGGGACTGTGGAATGAGCAGTTCTTC. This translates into CASSPPGLWNEQFF.

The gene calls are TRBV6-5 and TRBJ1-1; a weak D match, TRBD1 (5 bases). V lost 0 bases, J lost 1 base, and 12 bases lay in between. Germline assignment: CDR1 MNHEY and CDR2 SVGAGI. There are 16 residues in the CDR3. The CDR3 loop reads CASSYSRQGRNTEAFF. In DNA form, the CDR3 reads TGTGCCAGCAGTTACTCGAGGCAGGGAAGGAACACTGAAGCTTTCTTT.

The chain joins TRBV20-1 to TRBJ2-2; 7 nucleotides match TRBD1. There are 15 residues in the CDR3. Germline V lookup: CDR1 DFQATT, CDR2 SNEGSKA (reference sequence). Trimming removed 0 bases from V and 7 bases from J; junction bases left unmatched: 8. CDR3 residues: CSAREYRGYIGELFF. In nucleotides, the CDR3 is TGCAGTGCTAGAGAGTACAGGGGTTACATCGGGGAGCTGTTTTTT.

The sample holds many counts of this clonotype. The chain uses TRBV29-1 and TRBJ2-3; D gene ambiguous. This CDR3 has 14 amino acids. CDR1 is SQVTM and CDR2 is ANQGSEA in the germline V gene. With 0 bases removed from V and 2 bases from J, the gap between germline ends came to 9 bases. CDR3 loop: CSVEDPGYTDTQYF. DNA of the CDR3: TGCAGCGTTGAAGATCCGGGCTACACAGATACGCAGTATTTT.

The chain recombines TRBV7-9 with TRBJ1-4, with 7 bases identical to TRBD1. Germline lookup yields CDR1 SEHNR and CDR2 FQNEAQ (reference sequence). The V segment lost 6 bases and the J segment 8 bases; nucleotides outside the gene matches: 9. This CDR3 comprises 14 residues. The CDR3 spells CASRRQGGQEKLFF. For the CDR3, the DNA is TGTGCCAGCAGACGACAGGGCGGTCAAGAAAAACTGTTTTTT.

CDR3: CASSPPGLAGVDEQFF. The CDR3 DNA sequence: TGTGCCAGCAGCCCGCCGGGACTAGCGGGAGTAGATGAGCAGTTCTTC. The chain employs TRBV7-9 and TRBJ2-1; 14 nucleotides line up with TRBD2. The ends lost 5 bases at V and 8 bases at J; junction bases unmatched: 8. Germline V gene sequence: CDR1 SEHNR, CDR2 FQNEAQ (reference sequence). This CDR3 has 16 amino acids.

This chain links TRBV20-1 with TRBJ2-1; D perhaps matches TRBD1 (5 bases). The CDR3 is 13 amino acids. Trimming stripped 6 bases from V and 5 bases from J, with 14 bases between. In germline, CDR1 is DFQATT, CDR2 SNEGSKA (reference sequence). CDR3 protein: CSAALGAHNEQFF. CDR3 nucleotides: TGCAGTGCAGCATTAGGGGCCCACAATGAGCAGTTCTTC.

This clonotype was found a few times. CDR3: CATSGLGREQFF. The CDR3 coding sequence is TGCGCCACTTCGGGACTAGGCCGCGAGCAGTTCTTC. J is TRBJ2-1 and V is TRBV5-1, with 8 bases fitting TRBD2. Unmatched junction bases numbered 9, after V lost 9 bases and J lost 10 bases. The germline CDR1 and CDR2 sequences are SGHRS and YFSETQ. CDR3 length: 12 amino acids.

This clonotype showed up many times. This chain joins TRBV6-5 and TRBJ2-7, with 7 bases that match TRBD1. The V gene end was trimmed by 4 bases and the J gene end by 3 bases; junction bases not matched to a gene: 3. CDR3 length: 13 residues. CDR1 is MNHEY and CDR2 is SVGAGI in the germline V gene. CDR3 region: CASSFPGGYEQYF. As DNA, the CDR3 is TGTGCCAGCAGTTTTCCAGGGGGCTACGAGCAGTACTTC.

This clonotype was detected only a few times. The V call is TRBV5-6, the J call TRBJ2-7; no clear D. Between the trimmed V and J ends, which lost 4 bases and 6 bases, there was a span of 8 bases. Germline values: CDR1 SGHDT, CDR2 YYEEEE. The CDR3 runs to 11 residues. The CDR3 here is CASSTTREQYF. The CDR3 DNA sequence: TGTGCCAGCAGCACCACACGCGAGCAGTACTTC.

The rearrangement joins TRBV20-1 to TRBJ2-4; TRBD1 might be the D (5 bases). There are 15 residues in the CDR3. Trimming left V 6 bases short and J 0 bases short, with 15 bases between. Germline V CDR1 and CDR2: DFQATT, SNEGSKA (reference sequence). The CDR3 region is CSAPEGALAKNIQYF. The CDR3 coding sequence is TGCAGTGCCCCTGAAGGGGCACTAGCCAAAAACATTCAGTACTTC.

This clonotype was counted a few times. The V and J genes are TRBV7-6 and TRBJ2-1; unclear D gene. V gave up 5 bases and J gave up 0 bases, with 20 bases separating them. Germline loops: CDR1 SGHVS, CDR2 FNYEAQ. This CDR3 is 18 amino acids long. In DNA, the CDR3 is TGTGCCAGCAGCAGAAAACGTCCGGCGGCCGGCTCCTACAATGAGCAGTTCTTC. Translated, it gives CASSRKRPAAGSYNEQFF.

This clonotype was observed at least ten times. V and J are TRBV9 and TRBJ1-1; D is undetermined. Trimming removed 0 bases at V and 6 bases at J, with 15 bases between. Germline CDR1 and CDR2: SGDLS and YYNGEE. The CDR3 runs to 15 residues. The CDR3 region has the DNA TGTGCCAGCAGCGTAGAGGCACGGGTGACCTCTGAAGCTTTCTTT. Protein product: CASSVEARVTSEAFF.

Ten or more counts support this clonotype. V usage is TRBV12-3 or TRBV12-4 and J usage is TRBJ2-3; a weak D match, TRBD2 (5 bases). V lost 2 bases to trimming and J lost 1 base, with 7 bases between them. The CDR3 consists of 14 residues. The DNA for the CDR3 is TGTGCCAGCAGTTTACCCGGGGGCACAGATACGCAGTATTTT. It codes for CASSLPGGTDTQYF.

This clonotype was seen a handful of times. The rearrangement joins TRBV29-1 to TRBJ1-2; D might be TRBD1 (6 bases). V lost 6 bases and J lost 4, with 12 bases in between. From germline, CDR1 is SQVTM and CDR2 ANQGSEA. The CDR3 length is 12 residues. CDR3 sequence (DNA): TGCAGCGTAAACAGGGCCGGCTATGGCTACACCTTC. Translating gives CSVNRAGYGYTF.

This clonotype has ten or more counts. CDR3 sequence: CSAPGQGLNEQFF. In DNA form, the CDR3 reads TGCAGTGCCCCGGGACAGGGGCTCAATGAGCAGTTCTTC. The chain recombines TRBV20-1 with TRBJ2-1; 10 nucleotides line up with TRBD1. CDR3 length equals 13 residues. CDR1 and CDR2 (germline): DFQATT, SNEGSKA (reference sequence). Losses at the gene ends were 6 bases for V and 6 bases for J; bases not matched to a gene: 5.

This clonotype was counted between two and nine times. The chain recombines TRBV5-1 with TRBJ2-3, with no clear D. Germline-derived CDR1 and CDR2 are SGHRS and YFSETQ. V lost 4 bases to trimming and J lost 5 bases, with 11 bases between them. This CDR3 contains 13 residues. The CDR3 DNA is TGCGCCAGCAGCCACGACTGGGAAGATACGCAGTATTTT. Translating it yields CASSHDWEDTQYF.

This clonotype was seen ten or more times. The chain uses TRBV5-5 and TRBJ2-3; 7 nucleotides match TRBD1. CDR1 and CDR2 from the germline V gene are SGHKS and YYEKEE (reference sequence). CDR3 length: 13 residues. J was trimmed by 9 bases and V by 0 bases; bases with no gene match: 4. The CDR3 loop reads CASSLGGQDTQYF. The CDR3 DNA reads TGTGCCAGCAGCTTGGGCGGACAGGACACGCAGTATTTT.

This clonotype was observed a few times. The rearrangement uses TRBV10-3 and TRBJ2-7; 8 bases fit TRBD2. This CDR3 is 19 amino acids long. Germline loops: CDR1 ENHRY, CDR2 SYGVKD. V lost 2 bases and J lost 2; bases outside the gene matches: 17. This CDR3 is CAISEPIAGSGDLPYEQYF. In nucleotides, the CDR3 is TGTGCCATCAGTGAGCCTATCGCGGGTAGCGGGGATCTTCCCTACGAGCAGTACTTC.

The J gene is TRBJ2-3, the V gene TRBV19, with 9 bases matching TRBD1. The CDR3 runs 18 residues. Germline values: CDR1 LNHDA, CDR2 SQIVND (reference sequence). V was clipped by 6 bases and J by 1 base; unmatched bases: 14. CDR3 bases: TGTGCCAGTAGCTACGGGACAGGGTTTCTCCTTCGCACAGATACGCAGTATTTT. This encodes CASSYGTGFLLRTDTQYF.

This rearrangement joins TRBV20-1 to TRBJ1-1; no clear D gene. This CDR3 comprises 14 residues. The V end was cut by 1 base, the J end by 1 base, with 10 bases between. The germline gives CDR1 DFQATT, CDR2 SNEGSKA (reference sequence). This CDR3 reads CSARVGGRNTEAFF. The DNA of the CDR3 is TGCAGTGCTAGAGTAGGAGGGCGGAACACTGAAGCTTTCTTT.

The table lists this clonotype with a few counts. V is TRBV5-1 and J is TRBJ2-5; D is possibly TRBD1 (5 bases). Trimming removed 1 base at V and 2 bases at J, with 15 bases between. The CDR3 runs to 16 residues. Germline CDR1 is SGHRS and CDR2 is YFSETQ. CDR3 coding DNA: TGCGCCAGCAGCTTGTTTGGGGTCGACAGACAAGAGACCCAGTACTTC. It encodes CASSLFGVDRQETQYF.

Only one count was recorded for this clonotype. The CDR3 nucleotides read TGTGCCAGCTCCCCAATAGCGGGTGAGACAGATACGCAGTATTTT. Its protein product is CASSPIAGETDTQYF. V usage is TRBV18 and J usage is TRBJ2-3; TRBD2 aligns across 7 bases. V was clipped by 6 bases and J by 3 bases; unmatched bases: 9. Germline V gene lookup returns CDR1 KGHSH and CDR2 LQKENI. CDR3 length equals 15 residues.

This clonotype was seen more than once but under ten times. CDR3: CASSPTIPEGVPETQYF. The DNA of the CDR3 is TGTGCCAGCAGCCCCACCATTCCCGAGGGGGTCCCAGAGACCCAGTACTTC. The chain couples TRBV6-1 to TRBJ2-5, with D possibly being TRBD1 (6 bases). The CDR3 length is 17 residues. The V end lost 6 bases, the J end lost 4 bases, and 24 bases lay between the germline ends. The V gene's germline CDR1 is MNHNS and CDR2 SASEGT.